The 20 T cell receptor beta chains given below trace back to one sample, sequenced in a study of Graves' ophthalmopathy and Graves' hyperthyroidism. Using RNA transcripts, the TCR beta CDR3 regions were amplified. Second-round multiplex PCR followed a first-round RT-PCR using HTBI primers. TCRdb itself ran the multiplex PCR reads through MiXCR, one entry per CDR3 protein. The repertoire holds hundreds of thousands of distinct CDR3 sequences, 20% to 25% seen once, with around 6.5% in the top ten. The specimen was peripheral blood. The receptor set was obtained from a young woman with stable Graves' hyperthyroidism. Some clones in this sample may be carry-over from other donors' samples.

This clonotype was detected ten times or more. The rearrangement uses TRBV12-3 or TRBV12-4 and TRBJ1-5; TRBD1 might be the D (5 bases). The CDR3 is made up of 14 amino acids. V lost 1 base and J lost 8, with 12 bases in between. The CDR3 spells CASSLGGTQEPQHF. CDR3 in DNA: TGTGCCAGCAGTTTAGGGGGCACCCAGGAGCCCCAGCATTTT.

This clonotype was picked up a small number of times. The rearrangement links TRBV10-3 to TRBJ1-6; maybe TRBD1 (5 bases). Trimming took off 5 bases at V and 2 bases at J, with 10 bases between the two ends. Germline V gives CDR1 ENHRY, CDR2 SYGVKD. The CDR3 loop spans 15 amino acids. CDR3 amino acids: CAISHRDAYNSPLHF. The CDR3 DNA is TGTGCCATCAGTCACCGGGACGCCTATAATTCACCCCTCCACTTT.

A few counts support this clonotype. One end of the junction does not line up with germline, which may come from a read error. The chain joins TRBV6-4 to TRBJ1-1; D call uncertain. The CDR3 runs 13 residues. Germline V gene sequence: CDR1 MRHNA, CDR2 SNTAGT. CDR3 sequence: CASSLQLNTGAFF. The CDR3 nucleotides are TGTGCCAGCAGTTTACAGTTAAACACTGGAGCTTTCTTT.

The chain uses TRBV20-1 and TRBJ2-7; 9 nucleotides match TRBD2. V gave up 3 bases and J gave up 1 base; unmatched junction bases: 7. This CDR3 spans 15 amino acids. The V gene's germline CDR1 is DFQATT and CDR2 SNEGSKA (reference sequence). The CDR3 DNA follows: TGCAGTGCTAGTTCCGGGACTAGCCGATCCTACGAGCAGTACTTC. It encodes CSASSGTSRSYEQYF.

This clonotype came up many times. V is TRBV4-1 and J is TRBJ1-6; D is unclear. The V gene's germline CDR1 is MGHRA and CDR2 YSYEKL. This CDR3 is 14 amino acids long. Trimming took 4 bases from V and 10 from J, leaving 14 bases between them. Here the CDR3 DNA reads TGCGCCAGCAGCCCCCCATATGGACGGTCACCCCTCCACTTT. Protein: CASSPPYGRSPLHF.

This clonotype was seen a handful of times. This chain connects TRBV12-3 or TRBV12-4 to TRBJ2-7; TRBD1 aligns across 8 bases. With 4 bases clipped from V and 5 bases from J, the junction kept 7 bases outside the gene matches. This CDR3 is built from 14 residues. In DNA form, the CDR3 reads TGTGCCAGCAGTTCAGACAGGGGTGGGAACGAGCAGTACTTC. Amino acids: CASSSDRGGNEQYF.

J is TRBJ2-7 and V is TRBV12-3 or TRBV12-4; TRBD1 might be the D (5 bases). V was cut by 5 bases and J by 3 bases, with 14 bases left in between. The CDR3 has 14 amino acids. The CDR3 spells CASSKYGRDYEQYF. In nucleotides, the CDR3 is TGTGCCAGCAGTAAATACGGCAGGGACTACGAGCAGTACTTC.

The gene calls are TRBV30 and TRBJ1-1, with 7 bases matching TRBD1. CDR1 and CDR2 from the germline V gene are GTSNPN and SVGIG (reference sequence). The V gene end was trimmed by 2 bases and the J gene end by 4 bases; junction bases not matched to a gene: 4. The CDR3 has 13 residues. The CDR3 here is CAWSLDRITEAFF. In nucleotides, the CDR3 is TGTGCCTGGAGTTTGGACAGGATCACTGAAGCTTTCTTT. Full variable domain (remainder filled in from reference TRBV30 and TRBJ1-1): SQTIHQWPATLVQPVGSPLSLECTVEGTSNPNLYWYRQAAGRGLQLLFYSVGIGQISSEVPQNLSASRPQDRQFILSSKKLLLSDSGFYLCAWSLDRITEAFFGQGTRLTVV.

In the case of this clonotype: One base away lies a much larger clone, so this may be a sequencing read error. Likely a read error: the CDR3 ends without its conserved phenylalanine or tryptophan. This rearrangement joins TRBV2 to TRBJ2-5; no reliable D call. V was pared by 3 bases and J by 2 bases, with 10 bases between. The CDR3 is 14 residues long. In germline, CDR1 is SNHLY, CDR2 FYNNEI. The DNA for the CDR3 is TGTGCCAGCAGTGACATGGACCAACAAGAGACCCAGTACTCC. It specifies CASSDMDQQETQYS.

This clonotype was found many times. CDR3 residues: CSVPGPGGETQYF. CDR3 nucleotide sequence: TGCAGTGTCCCGGGGCCTGGGGGAGAGACCCAGTACTTC. V gene TRBV20-1 combines with J gene TRBJ2-5; D tentatively fits TRBD1 or TRBD2 (5 bases each). The CDR3 has 13 amino acids. The V gene lost 7 bases and the J gene lost 4 bases, with 16 bases spanning the gap. Germline V gene data show CDR1 as DFQATT and CDR2 as SNEGSKA (reference sequence).

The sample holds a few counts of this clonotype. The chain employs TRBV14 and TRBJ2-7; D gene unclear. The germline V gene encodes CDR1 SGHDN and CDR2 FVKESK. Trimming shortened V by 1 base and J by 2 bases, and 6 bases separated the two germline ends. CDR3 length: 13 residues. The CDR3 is CASSQANTYEQYF. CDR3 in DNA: TGTGCCAGCAGCCAAGCCAATACCTACGAGCAGTACTTC.

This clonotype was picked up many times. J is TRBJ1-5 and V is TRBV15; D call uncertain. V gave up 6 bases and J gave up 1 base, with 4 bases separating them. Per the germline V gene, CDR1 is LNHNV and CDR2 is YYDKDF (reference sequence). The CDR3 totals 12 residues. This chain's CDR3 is CATRDSNQPQHF. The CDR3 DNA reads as TGTGCCACCAGGGACAGCAATCAGCCCCAGCATTTT. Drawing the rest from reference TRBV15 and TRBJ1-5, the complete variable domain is DAMVIQNPRYQVTQFGKPVTLSCSQTLNHNVMYWYQQKSSQAPKLLFHYYDKDFNNEADTPDNFQSRRPNTSFCFLDIRSPGLGDTAMYLCATRDSNQPQHFGDGTRLSIL.

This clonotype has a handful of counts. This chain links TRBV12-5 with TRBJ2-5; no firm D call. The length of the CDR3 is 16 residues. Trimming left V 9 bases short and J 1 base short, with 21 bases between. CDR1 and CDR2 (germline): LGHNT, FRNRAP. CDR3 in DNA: TGTGCTAGCGCCCCCCCTGGGATTTTCGCCCAAGAGACCCAGTACTTC. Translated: CASAPPGIFAQETQYF.

In DNA, the CDR3 is TGTGCCAGCAGGACGCCAGGGAATTACGAAAACATTCAGTACTTC. Translating it yields CASRTPGNYENIQYF. The J gene is TRBJ2-4, the V gene TRBV6-1, with a possible D match to TRBD1 (5 bases). This CDR3 is built from 15 residues. Trimming cost V 6 bases and J 5 bases, with 17 bases left between them. Germline V gives CDR1 MNHNS, CDR2 SASEGT.

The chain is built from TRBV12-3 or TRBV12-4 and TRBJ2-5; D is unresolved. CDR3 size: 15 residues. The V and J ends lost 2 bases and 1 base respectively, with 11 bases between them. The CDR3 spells CASSLRSVSQETQYF. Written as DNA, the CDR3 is TGTGCCAGCAGTTTAAGGTCGGTTAGCCAAGAGACCCAGTACTTC.

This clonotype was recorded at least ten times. The CDR3 here is CASSFCPGVMNIQYF. DNA for the CDR3: TGTGCCAGCAGTTTTTGTCCGGGGGTAATGAACATTCAGTACTTC. The chain uses TRBV6-2 or TRBV6-3 and TRBJ2-4, with D possibly being TRBD2 (6 bases). Trimming took 4 bases from V and 7 from J, leaving 17 bases between them. The CDR3 is 15 amino acids. CDR1 and CDR2 from the germline V gene are MNHEY and SVGEGT.

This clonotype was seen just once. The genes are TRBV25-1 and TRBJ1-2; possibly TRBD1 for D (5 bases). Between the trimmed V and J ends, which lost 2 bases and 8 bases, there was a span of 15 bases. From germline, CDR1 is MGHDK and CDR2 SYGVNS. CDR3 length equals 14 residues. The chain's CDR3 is CASSENGGFYGYTF. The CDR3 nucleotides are TGTGCCAGCAGTGAAAATGGGGGGTTCTACGGCTACACCTTC.

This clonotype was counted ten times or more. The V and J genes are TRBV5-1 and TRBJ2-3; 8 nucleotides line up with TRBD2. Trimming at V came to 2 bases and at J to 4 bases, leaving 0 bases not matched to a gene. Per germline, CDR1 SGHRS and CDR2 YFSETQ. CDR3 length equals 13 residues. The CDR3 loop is CASSLAGADTQYF. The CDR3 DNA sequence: TGCGCCAGCAGCTTAGCGGGAGCAGATACGCAGTATTTT.

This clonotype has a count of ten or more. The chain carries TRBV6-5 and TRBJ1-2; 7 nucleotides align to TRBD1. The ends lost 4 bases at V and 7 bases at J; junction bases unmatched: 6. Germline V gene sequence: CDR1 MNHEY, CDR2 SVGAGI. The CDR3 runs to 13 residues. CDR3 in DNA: TGTGCCAGCAGTTTTTACAGGGGATTTGGCTACACCTTC. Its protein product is CASSFYRGFGYTF.

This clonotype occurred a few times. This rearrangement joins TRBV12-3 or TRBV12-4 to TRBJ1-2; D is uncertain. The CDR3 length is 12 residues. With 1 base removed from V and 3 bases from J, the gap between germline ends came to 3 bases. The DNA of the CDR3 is TGTGCCAGCAGTTTAGTTTACTATGGCTACACCTTC. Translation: CASSLVYYGYTF.